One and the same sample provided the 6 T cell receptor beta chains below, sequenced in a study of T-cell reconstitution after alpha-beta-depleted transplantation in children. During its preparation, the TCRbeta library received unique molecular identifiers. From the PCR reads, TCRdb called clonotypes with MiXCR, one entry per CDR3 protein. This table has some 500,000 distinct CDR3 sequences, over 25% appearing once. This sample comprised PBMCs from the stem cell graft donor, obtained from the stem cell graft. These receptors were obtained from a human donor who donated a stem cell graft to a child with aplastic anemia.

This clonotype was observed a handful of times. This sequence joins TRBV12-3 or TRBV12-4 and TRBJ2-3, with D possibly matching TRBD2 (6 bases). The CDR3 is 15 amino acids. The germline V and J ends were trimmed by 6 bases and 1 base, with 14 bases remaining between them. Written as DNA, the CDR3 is TGTGCCAGCAGGGAGCGGGTAAGGGGCACAGATACGCAGTATTTT. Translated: CASRERVRGTDTQYF.

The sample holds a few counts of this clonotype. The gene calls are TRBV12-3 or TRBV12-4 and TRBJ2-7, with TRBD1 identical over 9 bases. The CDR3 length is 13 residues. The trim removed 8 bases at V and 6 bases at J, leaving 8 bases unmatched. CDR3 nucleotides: TGTGCCAGCTCGGGGACAGGGAGTGCCGAGCAGTACTTC. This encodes CASSGTGSAEQYF.

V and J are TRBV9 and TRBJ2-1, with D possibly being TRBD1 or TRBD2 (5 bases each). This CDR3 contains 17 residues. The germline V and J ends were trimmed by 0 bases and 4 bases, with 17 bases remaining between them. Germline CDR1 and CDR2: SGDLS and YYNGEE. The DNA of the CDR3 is TGTGCCAGCAGCGTAGCGGGGCGGGCCCCCACTTACAATGAGCAGTTCTTC. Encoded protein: CASSVAGRAPTYNEQFF.

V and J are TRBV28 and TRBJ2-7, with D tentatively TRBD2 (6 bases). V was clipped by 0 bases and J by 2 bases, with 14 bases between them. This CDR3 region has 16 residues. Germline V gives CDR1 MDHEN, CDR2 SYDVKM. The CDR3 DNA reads TGTGCCAGCAGTTTATGGGGGGGAGGCCTAACCTACGAGCAGTACTTC. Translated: CASSLWGGGLTYEQYF. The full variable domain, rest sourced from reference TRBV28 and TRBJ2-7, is DVKVTQSSRYLVKRTGEKVFLECVQDMDHENMFWYRQDPGLGLRLIYFSYDVKMKEKGDIPEGYSVSREKKERFSLILESASTNQTSMYLCASSLWGGGLTYEQYFGPGTRLTVT.

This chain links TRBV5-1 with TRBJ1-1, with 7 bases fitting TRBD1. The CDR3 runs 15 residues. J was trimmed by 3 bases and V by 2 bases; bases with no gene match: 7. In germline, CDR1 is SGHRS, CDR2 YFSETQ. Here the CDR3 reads CASSFGTAGDTEAFF. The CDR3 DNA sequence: TGCGCCAGCAGCTTCGGGACAGCGGGGGACACTGAAGCTTTCTTT.

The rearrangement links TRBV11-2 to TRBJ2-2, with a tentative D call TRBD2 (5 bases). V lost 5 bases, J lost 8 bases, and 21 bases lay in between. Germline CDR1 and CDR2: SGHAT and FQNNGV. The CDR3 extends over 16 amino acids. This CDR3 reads CASSPTYGIVPGELFF. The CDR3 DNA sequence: TGTGCCAGCAGCCCGACCTACGGGATCGTCCCTGGGGAGCTGTTTTTT.